These T cell receptor beta chains were read from a single sample in a study of cytomegalovirus exposure and HLA in healthy donors. The protocol was immunoSEQ multiplex PCR, while the TCRdb copy is restricted to in-frame clones and leaves out a portion. The sample yields fewer than 140,000 clones, roughly 70% seen once. The sequenced sample consisted of PBMCs. The receptors here all came from a male donor in good health and CMV-seropositive. Both conserved end residues are part of each CDR3. The D gene is left open where the match is weak. Clone sizes are given selectively: once, few, many, or a class where the clone is expanded.

clone_size,v_call,d_call,j_call,cdr3_nt,cdr3_aa
.,TRBV9,TRBD1,TRBJ1-5,TGTGCCAGCAGCGCCCAAGAAAGCCCAGATACGTACAGGGGGGATCAGCCCCAGCATTTT,CASSAQESPDTYRGDQPQHF
.,TRBV7-2,.,TRBJ2-5,TGTGCCAGCAACGACAGTGGCGAGACCCAGTACTTC,CASNDSGETQYF
.,TRBV29-1,TRBD2,TRBJ2-1,TGCAGCGTTGAATTCGCGGGGGACTACAATGAGCAGTTCTTC,CSVEFAGDYNEQFF
.,TRBV25-1,TRBD2,TRBJ2-1,TGTGCCAGCAGCATGACTAGCGGGACGTGGGAGCAGTTCTTC,CASSMTSGTWEQFF
.,TRBV5-1,TRBD2,TRBJ2-5,TGCGCCAGCAGCTTGGGGACTAGCGGGGGAACTCTACAAGAGACCCAGTACTTC,CASSLGTSGGTLQETQYF
once,TRBV2,.,TRBJ1-5,TGTGCCAGCACTAGGGGTACTAGCAATCAGCCCCAGCATTTT,CASTRGTSNQPQHF
few,TRBV7-8,TRBD1,TRBJ2-7,TGTGCCAGCAGCTTAGCGATATCGGACAGGGCCTACTACGAGCAGTACTTC,CASSLAISDRAYYEQYF
.,TRBV19,TRBD1,TRBJ2-7,TGTGCCAGTAGTACGACAGGGGACCCCTCCTACGAGCAGTACTTC,CASSTTGDPSYEQYF
few,TRBV11-1,TRBD1,TRBJ2-7,TGTGCCAGCAGCCCCACCTTGGCGACAGGGCTCACCTACGAGCAGTACTTC,CASSPTLATGLTYEQYF
.,TRBV28,TRBD2,TRBJ2-7,TGTGCCAGCGAGGGGAGCGGGAGCTTCTACGAGCAGTACTTC,CASEGSGSFYEQYF
once,TRBV2,.,TRBJ1-1,TGTGCCAGCAGTGAGGCAGGGATGAACACTGAAGCTTTCTTT,CASSEAGMNTEAFF
.,TRBV4-3,TRBD1,TRBJ1-2,TGCGCCAGCAGCCAAGCCGGGACAGGACGACCCCTTTATGGCTACACCTTC,CASSQAGTGRPLYGYTF
few,TRBV7-8,TRBD1,TRBJ2-7,TGTGCCAGCAGCCGATACAGGGGGTCCTACGAGCAGTACTTC,CASSRYRGSYEQYF
few,TRBV27,.,TRBJ1-4,TGTGCCAGCAGCCAGAGGGGTGGGGGGACAACTAATGAAAAACTGTTTTTT,CASSQRGGGTTNEKLFF
.,TRBV28,.,TRBJ2-4,TGTGCCAGCAGTTTATGGGGGCAAGACATTCAGTACTTC,CASSLWGQDIQYF
.,TRBV4-2,.,TRBJ1-4,TGTGCCAGCAGCCCCGGACAGCGCGGTGAAAAACTGTTTTTT,CASSPGQRGEKLFF
.,TRBV5-6,TRBD1,TRBJ1-1,TGTGCCAGCAGATGGGACAGGGAGAGCACTGAAGCTTTCTTT,CASRWDRESTEAFF
.,TRBV30,.,TRBJ2-7,TGTGCCTGGAATTTGGCCCGTAATGGTGAGCAGTACTTC,CAWNLARNGEQYF
.,TRBV7-2,.,TRBJ2-7,TGTGCCAGCAGCTTAGGGACACGTTACGAGCAGTACTTC,CASSLGTRYEQYF
.,TRBV6-5,TRBD1,TRBJ2-3,TGTGCCAGCAGGGATACAGGGGGCCCGCAGTATTTT,CASRDTGGPQYF
.,TRBV6-5,TRBD1,TRBJ2-7,TGTGCCAGCAGTTATGTTCAGGGACAGACTTACGAGCAGTACTTC,CASSYVQGQTYEQYF
.,TRBV12-5,.,TRBJ1-5,TGTGCTAGTGGGACAGATAGCAATCAGCCCCAGCATTTT,CASGTDSNQPQHF
.,TRBV7-3,TRBD1,TRBJ1-5,TGTGCCAGCAGCTCGACAGGGAATCAGCCCCAGCATTTT,CASSSTGNQPQHF
.,TRBV9,TRBD1,TRBJ1-1,TGTGCCAGCAGCGTAGCAGGGACAGGTCACACTGAAGCTTTCTTT,CASSVAGTGHTEAFF
.,TRBV6-5,TRBD2,TRBJ2-2,TGTGCCAGCAGTGGACTAGCGGGGGCCACCGGGGAGCTGTTTTTT,CASSGLAGATGELFF
.,TRBV12-5,TRBD1,TRBJ1-1,TGTGCTAGTGGCGGGACAGGGCCCACTGAAGCTTTCTTT,CASGGTGPTEAFF
once,TRBV4-2,.,TRBJ2-3,TGTGCCAGCAGCCAAGGTGAGACGGGATCCCCCCGCGCAGATACGCAGTATTTT,CASSQGETGSPRADTQYF
.,TRBV6-1,TRBD2,TRBJ2-1,TGTGCCAACTCCCTAGCGGGGAGCTCCTACAATGAGCAGTTCTTC,CANSLAGSSYNEQFF
.,TRBV29-1,TRBD1,TRBJ2-7,TGCAGCGTTGTAACCGGGACAGGGATCTACGAGCAGTACTTC,CSVVTGTGIYEQYF
once,TRBV2,.,TRBJ1-6,TGTGCCAGCACCGCAGGGCCGCAGAAGAATTCACCCCTCCACTTT,CASTAGPQKNSPLHF
.,TRBV5-1,.,TRBJ2-2,TGCGCCAGCAGCTTGGCTCAGATTAACACCGGGGAGCTGTTTTTT,CASSLAQINTGELFF
.,TRBV6-6,.,TRBJ2-7,TGTGCCAGCAGTTACGATAGACTAAACTACGAGCAGTACTTC,CASSYDRLNYEQYF
.,TRBV4-2,TRBD1,TRBJ1-1,TGTGCCAGCAGCCCCCGGCCCGGGACAGCTGGCACTGAAGCTTTCTTT,CASSPRPGTAGTEAFF
.,TRBV19,.,TRBJ1-5,TGTGCCAGTAGTCCTGGACAGCAAAATCAGCCCCAGCATTTT,CASSPGQQNQPQHF
once,TRBV7-9,TRBD2,TRBJ2-1,TGTGCCAGCAGCTTAATGATGAGCGGGGGCCCATCCTACAATGAGCAGTTCTTC,CASSLMMSGGPSYNEQFF
.,TRBV7-8,TRBD2,TRBJ2-1,TGTGCCAGCAGCTTCTCTAGCGGGGGGACCCTATATGAGCAGTTCTTC,CASSFSSGGTLYEQFF
once,TRBV14,.,TRBJ2-1,TGTGCCAGCAGCCAAGATCTGGTACAGAATGAGCAGTTCTTC,CASSQDLVQNEQFF
.,TRBV5-1,.,TRBJ2-7,TGCGCCAGCAGCGAACAGGGTGCGGGGGCTTACGAGCAGTACTTC,CASSEQGAGAYEQYF
.,TRBV30,.,TRBJ1-2,TGTGCCGGGCTTAAGGAGGGCCGCTACCCCTTC,CAGLKEGRYPF
.,TRBV27,.,TRBJ2-5,TGTGCCAGCAGTTTTTCTTCGAGAGGGATTAGGGCCCAGTACTTC,CASSFSSRGIRAQYF
.,TRBV7-2,.,TRBJ1-4,TGTGCCAGCAGCCCCCGCGTTACAACTAATGAAAAACTGTTTTTT,CASSPRVTTNEKLFF
.,TRBV9,TRBD2,TRBJ2-1,TGTGCCAGCAGCGTTGGGTTAGCGGGAGGGCCGTGGAATGAGCAGTTCTTC,CASSVGLAGGPWNEQFF
.,TRBV6-4,.,TRBJ2-1,TGTGCCAGCAGTGACTCCGGTGTTGGCGACTACCTGTTCTTC,CASSDSGVGDYLFF
.,TRBV6-5,TRBD2,TRBJ2-1,TGTGCCGGCACTAGGACTAGCGGGGGACACAGTGAGCAGTTCTTC,CAGTRTSGGHSEQFF
.,TRBV7-7,.,TRBJ2-3,TGTGCTAGCAGCTTAGAACTCACAGATACGCAGTATTTT,CASSLELTDTQYF
.,TRBV29-1,.,TRBJ1-2,TGCAGCGTTAACCGGGACACCTATGGCTACACCTTC,CSVNRDTYGYTF
.,TRBV7-6,TRBD1,TRBJ2-7,TGTGCCAGCAGCCGAACAGGGGGCTCGGGTGAGCAGTACTTC,CASSRTGGSGEQYF
.,TRBV28,TRBD2,TRBJ2-3,TGTGCCAGCAGTTTGGGACTAGCGGGAAGCACAGATACGCAGTATTTT,CASSLGLAGSTDTQYF
.,TRBV4-3,.,TRBJ1-4,TGCGCCAGCAGCCAAGGGCGGGAAAAACTGTTTTTT,CASSQGREKLFF
.,TRBV5-1,.,TRBJ2-5,TGCGCCAGCAGCGGGGACACCCAAGAGACCCAGTACTTC,CASSGDTQETQYF
few,TRBV28,.,TRBJ1-1,TGTGCCAGCAGTTTAGAAACAGGTAGAGAAGCTTTCTTT,CASSLETGREAFF
.,TRBV27,.,TRBJ2-7,TGTGCCAGCAGTTGGACTGACTCCTACGAGCAGTACTTC,CASSWTDSYEQYF
.,TRBV7-9,.,TRBJ2-7,TGTGCCAGCAGCTTGGGGGCAGGGTATTGGAACGAGCAGTACTTC,CASSLGAGYWNEQYF
few,TRBV6-6,TRBD1,TRBJ1-1,TGTGCCAGCAGCTACGGACAGGGCTCGAATACTGAAGCTTTCTTT,CASSYGQGSNTEAFF
.,TRBV11-2,TRBD1,TRBJ2-1,TGTGCCAGCACCCACCCGAGGGGGCAGCTGAGCTCCTACAATGAGCAGTTCTTC,CASTHPRGQLSSYNEQFF
.,TRBV2,TRBD1,TRBJ2-7,TGTGCCAGCAGTTTGACAGGGTCGGCCCCCACCTACGAGCAGTACTTC,CASSLTGSAPTYEQYF
.,TRBV29-1,.,TRBJ2-7,TGCAGCGTTGAAGACGGGATTAGCGGAACCTACGAGCAGTACTTC,CSVEDGISGTYEQYF
.,TRBV19,.,TRBJ2-5,TGTGCCAGTAGTTATGGTGCAGGGCGAACTCAAGAGACCCAGTACTTC,CASSYGAGRTQETQYF
.,TRBV5-1,TRBD1,TRBJ2-5,TGCGCCAGCAGCATTTACAGGGGTGGGGAGACCCAGTACTTC,CASSIYRGGETQYF